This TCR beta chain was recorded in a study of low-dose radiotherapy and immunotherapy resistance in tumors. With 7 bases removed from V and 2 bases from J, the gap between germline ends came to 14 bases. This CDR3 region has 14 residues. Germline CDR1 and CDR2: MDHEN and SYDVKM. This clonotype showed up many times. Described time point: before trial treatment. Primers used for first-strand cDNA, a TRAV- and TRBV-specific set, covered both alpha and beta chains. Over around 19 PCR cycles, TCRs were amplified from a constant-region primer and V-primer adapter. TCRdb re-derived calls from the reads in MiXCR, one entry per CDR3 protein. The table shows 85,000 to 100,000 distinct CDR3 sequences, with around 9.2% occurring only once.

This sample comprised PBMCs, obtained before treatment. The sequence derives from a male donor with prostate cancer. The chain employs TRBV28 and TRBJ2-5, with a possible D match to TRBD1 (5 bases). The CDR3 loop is CASKPGPIQETQYF. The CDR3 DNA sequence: TGTGCCAGCAAGCCAGGGCCTATACAAGAGACCCAGTACTTC.